Listed below are T cell receptor beta chains from one sample, sequenced in a study of monozygotic twins with inflammatory bowel disease. TCRdb reanalyzed the 5' RACE reads, giving one entry per CDR3 protein sequence and no DNA. The table lists more than 300,000 distinct CDR3 sequences. The material sequenced was blood. The receptors derive from a human donor with ulcerative colitis or Crohn's disease, or a healthy co-twin of an affected twin (not recorded which). Each CDR3 is given with its conserved first and last residue.

TRBJ1-1 TRBV30 CAWTFLGGDGEAFF
TRBJ2-7 TRBV7-2 CASSLRQTYEQYF
TRBJ2-3 TRBV5-1 CASSVRLADTQYF
TRBJ2-7 TRBV4-3 CASSQDGGTPSYEQYF
TRBJ2-7 TRBV10-3 CAISRDRGYEQYF
TRBJ1-2 TRBV20-1 CSAPSGNSNYGYTF
TRBJ2-5 TRBV10-3 CAISESFLGTSEETQYF
TRBJ2-1 TRBV12-3/TRBV12-4 CASSPRLVNEQFF
TRBJ2-3 TRBV29-1 CSVAGARDIGSTDTQYF
TRBJ2-2 TRBV6-2/TRBV6-3 CASRTGPPELFF
TRBJ2-5 TRBV20-1 CSARDRIAGIQETQYF
TRBJ2-7 TRBV27 CASSLLADGHEQYF
TRBJ2-7 TRBV5-6 CASSLDRGVGQYF
TRBJ2-1 TRBV20-1 CSALGSGGAYNEQFF
TRBJ2-3 TRBV7-9 CASSSSSREIADTQYF